Below are 16 T cell receptor beta chains sequenced from a single sample in a study of tumor-infiltrating lymphocytes in primary liver carcinoma. It was from roughly 20-30 mg of unsorted bulk tissue that RNA and DNA were co-extracted. Total RNA (roughly 540 ng) served as template for TCR beta cDNA synthesis primed by a constant-region primer. TCR beta libraries came from three nested multiplex PCR rounds using slightly modified ARM-PCR. Primers for the first two PCR rounds were TRBV1-TRBV30 forward primers and a C-beta reverse primer (approximately 10 cycles per round). MiXCR, run by TCRdb on the multiplex PCR reads, gives a single entry per CDR3 protein. The table shows about 120,000 distinct CDR3 sequences, with approximately 68% occurring only once. Sequencing input: tumor-adjacent normal liver tissue. These TCRs come from a woman aged 55-69 years with primary liver carcinoma and hepatitis B virus infection.

Notes on this clonotype: A single base separates this from a much larger clone, so it may be a read error. This chain joins TRBV5-1 and TRBJ1-1; maybe TRBD1 (5 bases). Germline V lookup: CDR1 SGHRS, CDR2 YFSETQ. V lost 6 bases and J lost 1, with 16 bases in between. The CDR3 spans 15 residues. Here the CDR3 reads CASMRIAGGNTEAFF. The CDR3, as DNA: TGCGCCAGCATGAGGATCGCCGGGGGGAACACTGAAGCTTTCTTT.

A word on this clonotype: One junction end does not reproduce the germline sequence, and a read error may be involved. The V and J genes are TRBV6-2 or TRBV6-3 and TRBJ2-5, with D perhaps matching TRBD1 (5 bases). CDR1 and CDR2 (germline): MNHEY, SVGEGT. The CDR3 consists of 15 residues. CDR3 protein: CASTVSRTPQETQYF. DNA for the CDR3: TGTGCCAGCACGGTATCCAGGACACCCCAAGAGACCCAATACTTC.

This clonotype was seen repeatedly, ten times or more. The chain links TRBV24-1 to TRBJ2-1, with 7 bases that match TRBD1. The CDR3 covers 15 residues. Germline V CDR1 and CDR2: KGHDR, SFDVKD. V dropped 3 bases and J dropped 6; count of bases not matched to a gene: 7. CDR3 in amino acids: CATSDPGQLSNEQFF. The CDR3 nucleotides are TGTGCCACCAGTGATCCGGGACAGTTAAGCAATGAGCAGTTCTTC.

Comment on this clonotype: A much larger clone is a single base away; this may be a read error. The chain employs TRBV7-8 and TRBJ1-4; D call uncertain. The CDR3 totals 15 residues. V was shortened by 6 bases and J by 0 bases, with 11 bases between the two germline ends. Per germline, CDR1 SGHVS and CDR2 FQNEAQ. In DNA, the CDR3 is TGTGCCAGCAGTCAACATGGGGCAACTAATGAAAAACTGTTTTTT. It codes for CASSQHGATNEKLFF.

A remark on this clonotype: This may come from a read error, since a much larger clone is one base off. The V call is TRBV28, the J call TRBJ2-1; D ambiguous. Germline CDR1 is MDHEN and CDR2 is SYDVKM. This CDR3 is built from 14 residues. CDR3 region: CASGLLGTYNEQFF. DNA of the CDR3: TGTGCCAGCGGTTTACTGGGTACCTACAATGAGCAGTTCTTC. Variable domain in full (rest from reference TRBV28 and TRBJ2-1): DVKVTQSSRYLVKRTGEKVFLECVQDMDHENMFWYRQDPGLGLRLIYFSYDVKMKEKGDIPEGYSVSREKKERFSLILESASTNQTSMYLCASGLLGTYNEQFFGPGTRLTVL.

This clonotype was recorded a few times. One end of the junction fails to match germline, which may point to a read error. V usage is TRBV4-2 and J usage is TRBJ1-2, with D hard to call. CDR3 length: 12 residues. Germline lookup yields CDR1 LGHNA and CDR2 YNFKEQ. The CDR3 sequence is CASNQGMDGYTF. As DNA, the CDR3 is TGTGCCAGCAACCAAGGCATGGATGGCTACACCTTC.

Points on this clonotype: An end of the junction does not agree with germline; a read error may underlie this. The chain recombines TRBV4-2 with TRBJ1-2; 7 bases match TRBD1. Germline V gives CDR1 LGHNA, CDR2 YNFKEQ. The CDR3 is made up of 18 amino acids. CDR3 DNA sequence: TGTGTCAGCAGCCAAGGGGACAGCCGTGGAAAGGCCTCCTATGACTACACCTTC. It codes for CVSSQGDSRGKASYDYTF.

About this clonotype itself: A much larger clone differs from this one at a single base, so this may be a read error. The V gene is TRBV7-9, the J gene TRBJ1-2; maybe TRBD1 (6 bases). CDR1 SEHNR and CDR2 FQNEAQ come from the germline V gene (reference sequence). V was pared by 4 bases and J by 5 bases, with 23 bases between. The CDR3 length is 17 residues. The CDR3 DNA follows: TGTGCCAGCAGCTCCGAAGGGGGATTGGACCGGGCTTATGGCTACACCTTC. It is translated as CASSSEGGLDRAYGYTF.

A note on this clonotype: The CDR3 does not close with the conserved phenylalanine or tryptophan, likely indicating a read error. The chain links TRBV6-2 or TRBV6-3 to TRBJ1-2; perhaps TRBD1 as D (5 bases). With 10 bases removed from V and 8 bases from J, the gap between germline ends came to 14 bases. The CDR3 spans 11 residues. Germline CDR1 and CDR2: MNHEY and SVGEGT. The CDR3 here is CAIYGGDGYTS. DNA for the CDR3: TGTGCCATTTACGGGGGGGACGGCTACACCTCC.

This clonotype was observed many times. V gene TRBV6-6 combines with J gene TRBJ2-7, with D perhaps TRBD1 or TRBD2 (5 bases each). Trimming removed 6 bases at V and 0 bases at J, with 9 bases between. Germline values: CDR1 MNHNY, CDR2 SVGAGI (reference sequence). The CDR3 sequence is 13 residues long. The CDR3 reads CASSAGSSYEQYF. The CDR3 DNA sequence: TGTGCCAGCAGCGCAGGGAGCTCCTACGAGCAGTACTTC.

This clonotype was found a few times. The junction and the germline gene differ at one end; a read error may be behind it. The gene calls are TRBV29-1 and TRBJ2-7; D remains ambiguous. The V gene's germline CDR1 is SQVTM and CDR2 ANQGSEA. This CDR3 spans 12 amino acids. CDR3 amino acids: CRVGVRPYEQYF. As DNA, the CDR3 is TGCAGAGTTGGGGTCAGGCCATACGAGCAGTACTTC.

This clonotype was found many times. The rearrangement joins TRBV5-1 to TRBJ1-6; 7 bases match TRBD1. CDR1 is SGHRS and CDR2 is YFSETQ in the germline V gene. J lost 0 bases, V lost 4 bases, and 13 bases had no gene match. This CDR3 spans 19 amino acids. This chain's CDR3 is CASSEGQPSPGSYNSPLHF. The CDR3 DNA sequence: TGCGCCAGCAGCGAGGGACAGCCATCACCGGGCTCCTATAATTCACCCCTCCACTTT.

Concerning this clonotype itself: This clone may be a read error of a much larger clone one base away. The CDR3 loop reads CASSLEVARVYEQYF. The CDR3 DNA reads TGCGCCAGCAGCTTGGAGGTAGCCCGGGTCTACGAGCAGTACTTC. This chain connects TRBV5-1 to TRBJ2-7; D gene ambiguous. The germline V gene encodes CDR1 SGHRS and CDR2 YFSETQ. The CDR3 is 15 residues long. V lost 0 bases, J lost 3 bases, and 13 bases lay in between.

Comment on this clonotype: The junction differs from germline at one of its ends, possibly a read error. This rearrangement joins TRBV12-3 or TRBV12-4 to TRBJ2-3; no firm D call. This CDR3 region has 12 residues. CDR3 amino acids: CVSSFSRNTQYF. The CDR3 nucleotides are TGTGTCAGCAGTTTTTCCCGAAATACGCAGTATTTT.

This clonotype was picked up one time. The conserved closing phenylalanine or tryptophan is absent in this CDR3, likely reflecting a read error. The chain recombines TRBV6-5 with TRBJ1-1; D call uncertain. There are 16 residues in the CDR3. CDR1 and CDR2 from the germline V gene are MNHEY and SVGAGI. The CDR3 region is CASNYDLGDTTTEAFL. CDR3 sequence (DNA): TGTGCCAGCAATTACGATTTGGGAGACACGACGACTGAAGCTTTCCTT.

The chain couples TRBV29-1 to TRBJ2-1; D is unclear. V was clipped by 7 bases and J by 5 bases, with 21 bases between them. Germline CDR1 is SQVTM and CDR2 is ANQGSEA. The CDR3 loop spans 15 amino acids. Written as DNA, the CDR3 is TGCAGCGCAAACGCGAGAAGCGCTCTAAACAATGAGCAGTTCTTC. This gives the protein CSANARSALNNEQFF.